This TCR beta chain was profiled in a study of early T cells in non-severe SARS-CoV-2 infection. The CDR3 has 15 amino acids. CDR1 DFQATT and CDR2 SNEGSKA come from the germline V gene (reference sequence). With V trimmed by 6 bases and J by 4 bases, 8 bases remained unmatched. This clonotype has a handful of counts. TCRdb recomputed calls from the 5' RACE reads with MiXCR, one row per CDR3 protein. The top ten clones hold 5% to 7.5% of a sample with roughly 90,000 distinct CDR3 sequences, about 14% of them seen once. Sequenced material: whole blood. This chain links TRBV20-1 with TRBJ2-1, with 11 bases matching TRBD2. This TCR was recovered from an adult who was a healthcare worker with PCR-confirmed SARS-CoV-2 infection or an uninfected control (not recorded which). The CDR3 here is CSAPRLAGGYNEQFF. In nucleotides, the CDR3 is TGCAGTGCCCCTCGCCTAGCGGGGGGTTACAATGAGCAGTTCTTC.